The clone carrying this T cell receptor (beta chain) was seen a handful of times. The antigen remains unidentified. The data originate from a study of T cells in Graves' hyperthyroidism and ophthalmopathy. Study outcomes and limitations: Clonotypes that were expanded in thyroid above 0.001 mostly appeared in blood too. Ophthalmopathy was identified by the model a median about six months ahead of onset.

Across 18 months, stable Graves' hyperthyroidism was marked by no progression to ophthalmopathy. The study enrolled patients aged 18 to 65 with newly diagnosed hyperthyroidism of under 2 months' duration. The source material, RNA transcripts, was used to amplify TCR beta CDR3 regions. Researchers ran a first-round RT-PCR on the TCR CDR3 using the HTBI primer set. MiXCR, run by TCRdb on the multiplex PCR reads, gives a single entry per CDR3 protein. Of approximately 400,000 distinct CDR3 sequences listed, about 16% are singletons. This clonotype was sampled from a woman aged 30 to 39 with Graves' hyperthyroidism. The sequenced material came from blood.

The CDR3 region is CASSQDYNSYEQYF. CDR3 nucleotides: TGTGCCAGCAGCCAAGATTACAATTCCTACGAGCAGTACTTC. The chain combines TRBV14 with TRBJ2-7; D gene unclear. V was pared by 0 bases and J by 1 base, with 7 bases between. CDR1 and CDR2 (germline): SGHDN, FVKESK. The CDR3 totals 14 residues.